The 25 T cell receptor beta chains below were found in one sample sequenced in a study of blood T cell repertoires in COVID-19. Generated by immunoSEQ multiplex PCR, the TCRdb table keeps only in-frame clones and is missing some. The sample lists 150,000 to 200,000 clones, roughly 82% occurring once. The sequenced sample consisted of peripheral blood. All receptors come from a middle-aged woman with COVID-19, enrolled during active disease.

The genes are TRBV24-1 and TRBJ2-3; 7 nucleotides match TRBD2. In germline, CDR1 is KGHDR, CDR2 SFDVKD. The V and J ends lost 3 bases and 9 bases, in that order; junction bases with no gene match: 8. CDR3 length: 14 amino acids. CDR3 loop: CATSDPGTKRTQYF. The CDR3 DNA sequence: TGTGCCACCAGTGATCCCGGGACTAAAAGGACGCAGTATTTT.

V is TRBV6-4 and J is TRBJ2-1, with 7 bases that match TRBD1. V lost 5 bases to trimming and J lost 0 bases; unmatched junction nucleotides: 4. The CDR3 runs to 15 residues. From germline, CDR1 is MRHNA and CDR2 SNTAGT. CDR3: CASSIDRASYNEQFF. CDR3 in DNA: TGTGCCAGCAGTATCGACAGGGCCTCCTACAATGAGCAGTTCTTC.

The V gene is TRBV29-1, the J gene TRBJ1-1; 7 bases align to TRBD1. There are 16 residues in the CDR3. Trimming took 5 bases from V and 6 from J; bases not matched to a gene: 18. Germline V gives CDR1 SQVTM, CDR2 ANQGSEA. The CDR3: CSVSGPTGPQSSEAFF. CDR3 nucleotides: TGCAGCGTTTCCGGCCCGACAGGGCCACAGTCGTCTGAAGCTTTCTTT.

This clone was counted a few times. The V gene is TRBV5-1, the J gene TRBJ1-1; D is possibly TRBD1 (6 bases). The CDR3 length is 13 residues. Trimming removed 2 bases at V and 11 bases at J, with 16 bases between. Germline CDR1 is SGHRS and CDR2 is YFSETQ. This CDR3 is CASSFLEGGKAFF. CDR3 nucleotide sequence: TGCGCCAGCAGCTTTTTAGAGGGGGGGAAGGCTTTCTTT.

This rearrangement joins TRBV6-5 to TRBJ2-2, with D perhaps matching TRBD2 (5 bases). The germline CDR1 and CDR2 sequences are MNHEY and SVGAGI. The CDR3 contains 15 residues. Trimming shortened V by 8 bases and J by 5 bases, and 18 bases separated the two germline ends. CDR3 loop: CASDPRAVGTGELFF. The CDR3 nucleotides are TGTGCCAGCGATCCGAGGGCTGTGGGAACCGGGGAGCTGTTTTTT.

A few counts support this clone. This chain links TRBV7-8 with TRBJ2-2; D is possibly TRBD2 (6 bases). Germline V gene sequence: CDR1 SGHVS, CDR2 FQNEAQ. This CDR3 contains 17 residues. V was trimmed by 5 bases and J by 3 bases, leaving 19 bases between them. DNA of the CDR3: TGTGCCAGCAGCCAGGGCGTGGGCGGGGTCGACACCGGGGAGCTGTTTTTT. Translating it yields CASSQGVGGVDTGELFF.

The table lists this clone with a count of one. The chain is built from TRBV6-5 and TRBJ2-2, with a possible D match to TRBD1 (5 bases). The CDR3 is made up of 14 amino acids. With 6 bases removed from V and 1 base from J, the gap between germline ends came to 9 bases. The V gene's germline CDR1 is MNHEY and CDR2 SVGAGI. CDR3 nucleotide sequence: TGTGCCAGCAGCTTAGGGGTGAACACCGGGGAGCTGTTTTTT. It specifies CASSLGVNTGELFF.

V usage is TRBV29-1 and J usage is TRBJ1-1, with D possibly being TRBD1 (5 bases). The ends were cut back, 0 bases at V and 1 base at J, with 15 bases in the middle. CDR1 is SQVTM, CDR2 ANQGSEA, per germline. The CDR3 contains 16 residues. CDR3 sequence reads: CSVEDFGGTGNTEAFF. As DNA, the CDR3 is TGCAGCGTTGAAGATTTTGGGGGGACTGGGAACACTGAAGCTTTCTTT. The whole variable domain, remainder taken from reference TRBV29-1 and TRBJ1-1, is SAVISQKPSRDICQRGTSLTIQCQVDSQVTMMFWYRQQPGQSLTLIATANQGSEATYESGFVIDKFPISRPNLTFSTLTVSNMSPEDSSIYLCSVEDFGGTGNTEAFFGQGTRLTVV.

The V call is TRBV7-9, the J call TRBJ2-5; 9 bases agree with TRBD1. V dropped 4 bases and J dropped 4; count of bases not matched to a gene: 4. Germline loops: CDR1 SEHNR, CDR2 FQNEAQ (reference sequence). The CDR3 spans 14 residues. CDR3 in amino acids: CASSSPGQGETQYF. CDR3 bases: TGTGCCAGCAGCTCCCCGGGACAGGGAGAGACCCAGTACTTC.

This chain joins TRBV1 and TRBJ2-5; the table's D call, TRBD2, has no DNA check behind it. TRBV1 is marked as a pseudogene. The CDR3 is made up of 16 amino acids. The DNA for the CDR3 is TGCACCAGCAGCCAACTAACTAGCGGCGTTGGGGAGACCCAGTACTTC. Translating it yields CTSSQLTSGVGETQYF.

The J gene is TRBJ2-7, the V gene TRBV5-6, with D possibly TRBD1 on 6 matching bases. Germline values: CDR1 SGHDT, CDR2 YYEEEE. V lost 0 bases to trimming and J lost 5 bases, with 9 bases between them. The CDR3 loop spans 13 amino acids. CDR3 amino acids: CASSLAPGDEQYV. CDR3 in DNA: TGTGCCAGCAGCTTGGCCCCAGGGGACGAGCAGTACGTC.

The chain uses TRBV7-3 and TRBJ1-2; no clear D gene. Per the germline V gene, CDR1 is SGHTA and CDR2 is FQGTGA. V shed 1 base and J shed 3 bases, with 18 bases lying between them. This CDR3 region has 17 residues. The chain's CDR3 is CASSLNSVGLGDYGYTF. DNA of the CDR3: TGTGCCAGCAGCTTAAATAGCGTGGGCCTGGGTGACTATGGCTACACCTTC.

CDR3 sequence: CAWTSGGYTQYF. CDR3 in DNA: TGTGCCTGGACTAGCGGGGGTTATACGCAGTATTTT. The V gene is TRBV30, the J gene TRBJ2-3; 10 nucleotides match TRBD2. This CDR3 comprises 12 residues. V lost 4 bases, J lost 7 bases, and 2 bases stayed unmatched. Germline values: CDR1 GTSNPN, CDR2 SVGIG (reference sequence). Complete variable domain (other parts from reference TRBV30 and TRBJ2-3): SQTIHQWPATLVQPVGSPLSLECTVEGTSNPNLYWYRQAAGRGLQLLFYSVGIGQISSEVPQNLSASRPQDRQFILSSKKLLLSDSGFYLCAWTSGGYTQYFGPGTRLTVL.

This rearrangement joins TRBV6-5 to TRBJ1-2; 8 nucleotides line up with TRBD1. The ends lost 5 bases at V and 5 bases at J; junction bases unmatched: 7. The CDR3 totals 14 residues. Germline CDR1 and CDR2: MNHEY and SVGAGI. The CDR3 spells CASSHGQGRYGYTF. The DNA for the CDR3 is TGTGCCAGCAGTCACGGACAGGGCCGATATGGCTACACCTTC.

The V gene is TRBV6-5, the J gene TRBJ1-2; maybe TRBD1 (6 bases). This CDR3 region has 13 residues. Trimming left V 5 bases short and J 8 bases short, with 15 bases between. Germline V gene sequence: CDR1 MNHEY, CDR2 SVGAGI. The CDR3 nucleotides are TGTGCCAGCAGTCCGGGACACGCCAGAGGCTACACCTTC. Its protein product is CASSPGHARGYTF.

The J gene is TRBJ2-1, the V gene TRBV5-1; possibly TRBD1 for D (6 bases). In germline, CDR1 is SGHRS, CDR2 YFSETQ. The ends were cut back, 0 bases at V and 6 bases at J, with 13 bases in the middle. This CDR3 region has 15 residues. The CDR3 loop reads CASSLADLGGNEQFF. The CDR3 DNA is TGCGCCAGCAGCTTGGCGGACTTAGGGGGCAATGAGCAGTTCTTC.

The CDR3 is CASSVRLAGVENEQFF. The CDR3 region has the DNA TGTGCCAGCAGCGTCAGACTAGCGGGAGTTGAAAATGAGCAGTTCTTC. The chain is built from TRBV7-8 and TRBJ2-1; TRBD2 matches 12 bases. The CDR3 sequence is 16 residues long. Germline lookup yields CDR1 SGHVS and CDR2 FQNEAQ. J was trimmed by 7 bases and V by 5 bases; bases with no gene match: 9.

The chain uses TRBV5-1 and TRBJ2-2, with 11 bases aligning to TRBD2. This CDR3 has 17 residues. Looked up from germline, CDR1 is SGHRS and CDR2 is YFSETQ. The V segment lost 4 bases and the J segment 8 bases; nucleotides outside the gene matches: 13. As DNA, the CDR3 is TGCGCCAGCAGCCCTGGGACTAGCGGAGGCCGGGGGGGGGAGCTGTTTTTT. Protein product: CASSPGTSGGRGGELFF.

The chain combines TRBV11-2 with TRBJ2-5; D gene uncertain. The ends were cut back, 0 bases at V and 4 bases at J, with 6 bases in the middle. The CDR3 extends over 13 amino acids. Germline-derived CDR1 and CDR2 are SGHAT and FQNNGV. The CDR3 bases are TGTGCCAGCAGCTTAGACCCCCGAGAGACCCAGTACTTC. This sequence encodes CASSLDPRETQYF.

V is TRBV15 and J is TRBJ1-6; D is uncertain. The CDR3 spans 15 residues. Germline CDR1 is LNHNV and CDR2 is YYDKDF (reference sequence). With 0 bases removed from V and 9 bases from J, the gap between germline ends came to 12 bases. CDR3 sequence (DNA): TGTGCCACCAGCAGAGATAACAAAAACCTTTCACCCCTCCACTTT. It encodes CATSRDNKNLSPLHF.

The chain uses TRBV6-5 and TRBJ1-3; D possibly corresponds to TRBD1 (6 bases). V dropped 1 base and J dropped 1 base, with 11 bases sitting between them. The CDR3 has 16 residues. CDR1 MNHEY and CDR2 SVGAGI come from the germline V gene. This chain's CDR3 is CASSYWDQGSGNTIYF. For the CDR3, the DNA is TGTGCCAGCAGTTACTGGGATCAGGGGTCTGGAAACACCATATATTTT.

V usage is TRBV3-1 (or the pseudogene TRBV3-2) and J usage is TRBJ1-4, with 7 positions matching TRBD1. The length of the CDR3 is 19 residues. V trimming: 0 bases; J trimming: 2 bases; junction bases outside the gene matches: 12. Germline CDR1 is LGHDT and CDR2 is YNNKEL (reference sequence). CDR3 sequence reads: CASSQDRVTGAVTNEKLFF. Written as DNA, the CDR3 is TGTGCCAGCAGCCAAGATCGGGTCACAGGGGCGGTTACTAATGAAAAACTGTTTTTT.

This rearrangement joins TRBV4-1 to TRBJ2-1; 8 bases agree with TRBD2. This CDR3 region has 15 residues. Unmatched junction bases numbered 9, after V lost 4 bases and J lost 7 bases. CDR1 and CDR2 from the germline V gene are MGHRA and YSYEKL. CDR3 sequence reads: CASSPPLAGWNEQFF. CDR3 bases: TGCGCCAGCAGCCCCCCCCTAGCGGGTTGGAATGAGCAGTTCTTC.

The CDR3 here is CASSFGQVETQYF. Here the CDR3 DNA reads TGTGCCAGTAGTTTTGGGCAGGTGGAGACCCAGTACTTC. This chain joins TRBV19 and TRBJ2-5; D not resolved. CDR3 size: 13 residues. V was shortened by 5 bases and J by 5 bases, with 12 bases between the two germline ends. The germline V gene encodes CDR1 LNHDA and CDR2 SQIVND (reference sequence).

This chain uses TRBV10-1 with TRBJ2-1, with 7 bases lining up with TRBD2. Germline CDR1 reads WNHNN; CDR2 reads SYGVQD (reference sequence). The CDR3 consists of 13 residues. J lost 6 bases, V lost 6 bases, and 5 bases had no gene match. This chain's CDR3 is CASRAGRSNEQFF. CDR3 sequence (DNA): TGCGCCAGCAGGGCCGGGAGGTCCAATGAGCAGTTCTTC.